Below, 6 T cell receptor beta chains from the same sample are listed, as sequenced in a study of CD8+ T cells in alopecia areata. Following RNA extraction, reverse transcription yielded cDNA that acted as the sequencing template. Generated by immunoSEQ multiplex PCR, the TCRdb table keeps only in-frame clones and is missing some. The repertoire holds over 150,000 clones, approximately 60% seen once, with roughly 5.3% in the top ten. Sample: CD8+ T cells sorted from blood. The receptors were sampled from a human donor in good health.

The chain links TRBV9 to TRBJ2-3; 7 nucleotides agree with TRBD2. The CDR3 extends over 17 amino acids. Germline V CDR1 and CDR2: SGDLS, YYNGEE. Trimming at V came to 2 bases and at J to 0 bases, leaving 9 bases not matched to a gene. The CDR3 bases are TGTGCCAGCAGCGTTCGCAGCGGGGCCACTAGCACAGATACGCAGTATTTT. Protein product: CASSVRSGATSTDTQYF.

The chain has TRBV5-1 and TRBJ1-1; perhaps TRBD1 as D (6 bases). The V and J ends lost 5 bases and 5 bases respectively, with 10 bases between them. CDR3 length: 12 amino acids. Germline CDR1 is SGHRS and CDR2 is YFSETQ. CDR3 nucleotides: TGCGCCAGCAGTATAGGGGGAACTGAAGCTTTCTTT. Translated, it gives CASSIGGTEAFF.

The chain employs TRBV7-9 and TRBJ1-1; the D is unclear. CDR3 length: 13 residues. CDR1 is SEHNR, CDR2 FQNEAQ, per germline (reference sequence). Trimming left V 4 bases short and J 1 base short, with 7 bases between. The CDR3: CASSYTGNTEAFF. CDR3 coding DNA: TGTGCCAGCAGCTACACCGGGAACACTGAAGCTTTCTTT.

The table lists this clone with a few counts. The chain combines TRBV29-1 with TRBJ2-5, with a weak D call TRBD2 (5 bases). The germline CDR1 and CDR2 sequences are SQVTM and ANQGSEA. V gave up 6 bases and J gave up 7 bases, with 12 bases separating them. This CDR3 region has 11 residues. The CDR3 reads CSVPYGGTQYF. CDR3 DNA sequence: TGCAGCGTACCCTACGGAGGGACCCAGTACTTC.

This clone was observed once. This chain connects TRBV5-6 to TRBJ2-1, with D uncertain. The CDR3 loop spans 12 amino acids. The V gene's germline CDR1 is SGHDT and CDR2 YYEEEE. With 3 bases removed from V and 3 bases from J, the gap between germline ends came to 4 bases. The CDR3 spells CASSSDYNEQFF. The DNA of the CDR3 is TGTGCCAGCAGCTCGGACTACAATGAGCAGTTCTTC.

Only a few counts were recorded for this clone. The CDR3 DNA reads as TGTGCCAGCAGCACCAGAGACACAGATACGCAGTATTTT. Its translation: CASSTRDTDTQYF. V gene TRBV11-2 combines with J gene TRBJ2-3; no clear D. This CDR3 comprises 13 residues. The V and J ends lost 5 bases and 2 bases respectively, with 8 bases between them. The germline gives CDR1 SGHAT, CDR2 FQNNGV.